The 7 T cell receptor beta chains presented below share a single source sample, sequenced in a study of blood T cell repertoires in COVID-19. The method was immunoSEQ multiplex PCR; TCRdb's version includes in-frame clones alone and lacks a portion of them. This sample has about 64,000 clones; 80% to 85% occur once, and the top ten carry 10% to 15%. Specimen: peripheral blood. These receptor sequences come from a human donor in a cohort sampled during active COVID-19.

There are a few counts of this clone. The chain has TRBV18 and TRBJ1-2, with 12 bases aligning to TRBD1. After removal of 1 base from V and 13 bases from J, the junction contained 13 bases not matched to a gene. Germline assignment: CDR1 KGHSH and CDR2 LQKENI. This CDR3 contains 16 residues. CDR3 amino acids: CASSPQSGTGGVGFTF. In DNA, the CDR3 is TGTGCCAGCTCACCACAATCCGGGACAGGGGGCGTCGGATTCACCTTC.

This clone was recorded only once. Here the CDR3 reads CASRQPPGAGVQPQHF. CDR3 bases: TGTGCCAGCAGGCAGCCTCCGGGTGCGGGAGTTCAGCCCCAGCATTTT. This chain uses TRBV28 with TRBJ1-5; unclear D gene. Per germline, CDR1 MDHEN and CDR2 SYDVKM. The V gene lost 6 bases and the J gene lost 6 bases, with 21 bases spanning the gap. The CDR3 has 16 residues.

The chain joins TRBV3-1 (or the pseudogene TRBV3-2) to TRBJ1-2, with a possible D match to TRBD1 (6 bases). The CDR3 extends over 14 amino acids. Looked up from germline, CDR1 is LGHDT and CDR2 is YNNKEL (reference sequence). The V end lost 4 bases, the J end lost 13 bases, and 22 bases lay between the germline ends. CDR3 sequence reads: CASSPPGDRPPFTF. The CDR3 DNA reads TGTGCCAGCAGCCCCCCGGGTGACAGGCCGCCCTTCACCTTC.

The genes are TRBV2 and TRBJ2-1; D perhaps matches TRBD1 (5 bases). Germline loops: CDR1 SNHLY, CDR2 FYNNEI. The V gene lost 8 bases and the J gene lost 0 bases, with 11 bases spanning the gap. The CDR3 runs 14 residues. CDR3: CASAGDSSYNEQFF. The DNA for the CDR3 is TGTGCCAGCGCAGGAGACAGCTCCTACAATGAGCAGTTCTTC. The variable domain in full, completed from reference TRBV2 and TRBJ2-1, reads EPEVTQTPSHQVTQMGQEVILRCVPISNHLYFYWYRQILGQKVEFLVSFYNNEISEKSEIFDDQFSVERPDGSNFTLKIRSTKLEDSAMYFCASAGDSSYNEQFFGPGTRLTVL.

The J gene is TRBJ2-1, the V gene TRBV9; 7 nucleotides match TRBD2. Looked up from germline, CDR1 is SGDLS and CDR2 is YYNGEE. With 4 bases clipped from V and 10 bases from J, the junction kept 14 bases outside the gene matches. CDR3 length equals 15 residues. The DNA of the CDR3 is TGTGCCAGCAGCTCCCGAGGGGACTACCACGAGGAGCAGTTCTTC. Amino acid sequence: CASSSRGDYHEEQFF. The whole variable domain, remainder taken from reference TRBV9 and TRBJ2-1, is DSGVTQTPKHLITATGQRVTLRCSPRSGDLSVYWYQQSLDQGLQFLIQYYNGEERAKGNILERFSAQQFPDLHSELNLSSLELGDSALYFCASSSRGDYHEEQFFGPGTRLTVL.

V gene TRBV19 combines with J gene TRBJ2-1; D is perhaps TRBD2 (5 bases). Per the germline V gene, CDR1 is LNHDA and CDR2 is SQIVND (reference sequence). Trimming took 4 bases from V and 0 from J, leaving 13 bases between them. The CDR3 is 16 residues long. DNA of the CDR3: TGTGCCAGTAGTAGCCGTCGTGGGAGCTCCTACAATGAGCAGTTCTTC. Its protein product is CASSSRRGSSYNEQFF.

The CDR3 here is CASSSGTHGYTF. The CDR3 nucleotides read TGTGCCAGCAGTTCCGGGACACACGGCTACACCTTC. The genes are TRBV11-2 and TRBJ1-2; D might be TRBD1 (6 bases). Trimming removed 6 bases at V and 8 bases at J, with 13 bases between. This CDR3 comprises 12 residues. Germline lookup yields CDR1 SGHAT and CDR2 FQNNGV.